There are a few counts of the clone carrying this T cell receptor beta chain. Its cognate antigen is unknown. Via the markers CD45RO/CCR7/CD25/CD127/CD95/CD27, stem cell-like memory, regulatory, central memory and naive CD4+ cells were sorted. Post-sort purity exceeded 98% for all sorted populations. These data originate in a study of beta chain features in type 1 diabetes. The authors reverse transcribed all of the isolated RNA, so sequencing captured expressed TCRB transcripts. The table came from immunoSEQ multiplex PCR; TCRdb's copy has only in-frame clones and leaves some out. The repertoire holds 130,000 to 150,000 clones, about 13% seen once, with around 1.2% in the top ten. The study, taken as a whole, reports: Type 1 diabetes patients had moderately but significantly shorter TCRB CDR3s in all four CD4+ subsets.

In germline, CDR1 is SGHTA, CDR2 FQGNSA. Trimming removed 3 bases from V and 6 bases from J; junction bases left unmatched: 3. The CDR3 has 15 amino acids. This receptor was identified in a man aged 18 to 29 with type 1 diabetes. The sample was central memory CD4+ T cells from blood. The chain joins TRBV7-2 to TRBJ2-1; TRBD2 matches at 12 bases. The CDR3 loop is CASSFGLAGSNEQFF. The CDR3 coding sequence is TGTGCCAGCAGCTTCGGACTAGCGGGGTCCAATGAGCAGTTCTTC.